What follows describes a single TCR beta chain. Its cognate antigen is unknown. This specimen belongs to a study of OX40 agonist ivuxolimab in advanced cancers. Study summary: Every 2 weeks, ivuxolimab was infused into the patients intravenously at between 0.01 and 10 mg/kg. Checkpoint inhibitors had been given previously to 35% to 50% of patients.

Measured with immunoSEQ multiplex PCR; TCRdb has only the in-frame clones, and not every one. The repertoire includes approximately 87,000 clones, 91% of them detected once, and 0.81% sits in the top ten. Study outcomes and limitations: Clonal expansion from baseline to week 6 occurred in both CD4+ and CD8+ T cells.

Germline CDR1 and CDR2: SGHDT and YYEEEE. There are 15 residues in the CDR3. V gave up 2 bases and J gave up 5 bases, with 16 bases separating them. The sequenced sample was CD4+ or CD8+ T cells sorted from blood, obtained in a trial of the OX40 agonist ivuxolimab. The chain links TRBV5-6 to TRBJ2-5; the D gene is possibly TRBD2 (6 bases). The sequence was collected from an adult with an advanced solid tumor such as melanoma, head and neck, liver or kidney cancer. In DNA form, the CDR3 reads TGTGCCAGCAGCTTCATGACTAGTACTCCGGAGACCCAGTACTTC. Translated: CASSFMTSTPETQYF.